These T cell receptor beta chains were read from a single sample in a study of blood T cell repertoires in COVID-19. Clones were read by immunoSEQ multiplex PCR, and TCRdb kept only the in-frame ones, dropping some. The sample holds around 170,000 clones; approximately 85% are singletons and the top ten take approximately 9.4%. Sequencing was carried out using PBMCs or T cells enriched from blood (not recorded which). All receptors derive from a woman under 30 who had recovered from COVID-19. CDR3s include the opening cysteine and the closing phenylalanine or tryptophan. D genes are given only for firm matches. Clone size, where shown, is once, few, many, or a class for clones that have expanded.

TRBV10-1	17	.	TRBJ1-5	TRBD1	CASSEWDRGQDNQPQHF	TGCGCCAGCAGTGAATGGGACAGGGGTCAGGATAATCAGCCCCAGCATTTT
TRBV25-1	13	.	TRBJ1-4	.	CASSRGLGEKLFF	TGTGCCAGCAGTCGCGGGCTAGGTGAAAAACTGTTTTTT
TRBV7-2	13	.	TRBJ2-5	TRBD2	CASRSGVQETQYF	TGTGCCAGCAGGAGCGGGGTACAAGAGACCCAGTACTTC
TRBV10-3	13	.	TRBJ2-1	.	CAISVFAEEEQFF	TGTGCCATCAGTGTCTTCGCGGAGGAGGAGCAGTTCTTC
TRBV7-2	13	.	TRBJ2-1	.	CASSYPGGVEQFF	TGTGCCAGCAGCTACCCCGGAGGCGTTGAGCAGTTCTTC
TRBV7-6	15	once	TRBJ2-7	TRBD2	CASSPGTSGGDEQYF	TGTGCCAGCAGCCCCGGGACTAGCGGGGGAGACGAGCAGTACTTC
TRBV1	16	.	TRBJ2-5	.	CTSSHIAGFPWETQYF	TGCACCAGCAGCCATATAGCGGGCTTTCCATGGGAGACCCAGTACTTC
TRBV4-3	14	.	TRBJ1-6	.	CASSRGEINSPLHF	TGCGCCAGCAGCCGCGGGGAAATTAATTCACCCCTCCACTTT
TRBV11-2	15	.	TRBJ2-2	.	CASSLAMGDTGELFF	TGTGCCAGCAGCTTAGCGATGGGCGACACCGGGGAGCTGTTTTTT
TRBV3-1/TRBV3-2	16	.	TRBJ2-4	.	CASSSQAGLRWDIQYF	TGTGCCAGCAGCTCGCAGGCAGGGTTGCGATGGGACATTCAGTACTTC
TRBV3-1/TRBV3-2	16	.	TRBJ2-7	.	CASSQKSRASSYEQYF	TGTGCCAGCAGCCAAAAATCGAGGGCTTCCTCCTACGAGCAGTACTTC
TRBV28	12	.	TRBJ1-2	.	CASSITVYGYTF	TGTGCCAGCAGTATTACAGTGTATGGCTACACCTTC
TRBV5-4	15	.	TRBJ2-2	TRBD1	CASGISGQITGELFF	TGTGCCAGCGGAATATCGGGACAGATCACCGGGGAGCTGTTTTTT
TRBV7-9	15	.	TRBJ1-2	TRBD1	CASTTDDRALYGYTF	TGTGCCAGCACCACTGACGACAGGGCCCTCTATGGCTACACCTTC
TRBV28	14	.	TRBJ1-4	.	CASTSYADYEKLFF	TGTGCCAGCACCTCGTATGCCGACTATGAAAAACTGTTTTTT
TRBV6-6	15	.	TRBJ1-6	TRBD1	CASSYSTGKSSPLHF	TGTGCCAGCAGTTACTCGACAGGGAAGAGCTCACCCCTCCACTTT
TRBV28	12	.	TRBJ1-1	.	CATRTVTTEAFF	TGTGCCACCCGAACAGTTACCACTGAAGCTTTCTTT
TRBV5-6	15	.	TRBJ1-1	.	CASKNPGRSSTEAFF	TGTGCCAGCAAAAACCCAGGGCGGAGTAGTACTGAAGCTTTCTTT
TRBV6-5	13	.	TRBJ1-2	.	CASSRGQIFGYTF	TGTGCCAGCAGTCGAGGACAGATCTTTGGCTACACCTTC
TRBV19	13	.	TRBJ2-7	.	CASSPRGFGEQYF	TGTGCCAGTAGTCCACGGGGGTTTGGCGAGCAGTACTTC
TRBV11-2	13	.	TRBJ1-2	TRBD1	CASSGQGSGGYTF	TGTGCCAGCAGTGGACAGGGATCGGGCGGCTACACCTTC
TRBV5-1	15	.	TRBJ2-2	TRBD1	CASSFRTGITGELFF	TGCGCCAGCAGCTTTAGGACAGGGATAACCGGGGAGCTGTTTTTT
TRBV28	15	.	TRBJ2-1	TRBD2	CASSGRTSGYNEQFF	TGTGCCAGCAGTGGTAGGACTAGCGGGTACAATGAGCAGTTCTTC
TRBV19	13	.	TRBJ1-1	.	CASSIDLETEAFF	TGTGCCAGTAGTATAGATTTGGAGACTGAAGCTTTCTTT
TRBV18	13	.	TRBJ2-5	.	CASWSGNQETQYF	TGTGCCAGCTGGAGCGGCAACCAAGAGACCCAGTACTTC
TRBV6-4	13	.	TRBJ2-1	.	CASSRDTYNEQFF	TGTGCCAGCAGCCGGGACACCTACAATGAGCAGTTCTTC
TRBV13	14	.	TRBJ1-2	TRBD1	CASSPGQGTYGYTF	TGTGCCAGCAGCCCGGGACAGGGGACCTATGGCTACACCTTC
TRBV24-1	14	few	TRBJ2-5	TRBD1	CATSPNRGQETQYF	TGTGCCACCAGTCCAAACAGGGGCCAAGAGACCCAGTACTTC
TRBV29-1	14	.	TRBJ2-7	.	CSVEFAPSSYEQYF	TGCAGCGTTGAGTTTGCTCCCAGCTCCTACGAGCAGTACTTC
TRBV6-5	15	once	TRBJ2-2	TRBD1	CASSTDRGTAGELFF	TGTGCCAGCAGTACCGACAGGGGTACGGCCGGGGAGCTGTTTTTT
TRBV14	17	.	TRBJ2-1	.	CASSQLPGTIAYNEQFF	TGTGCCAGCAGCCAGTTACCCGGGACAATCGCCTACAATGAGCAGTTCTTC
TRBV28	17	.	TRBJ2-7	TRBD2	CASSPIFAGGISYEQYF	TGTGCCAGCAGTCCGATCTTTGCGGGGGGGATCTCCTACGAGCAGTACTTC
TRBV7-8	16	.	TRBJ2-6	.	CASSKAGGNGANVLTF	TGTGCCAGCAGCAAAGCCGGGGGAAATGGGGCCAACGTCCTGACTTTC